Here is one T cell receptor beta chain with its context. This specimen belongs to a study of cytotoxic CD8 clonotypes in ibrutinib-treated CLL. The germline V gene has CDR1 SGHDT and CDR2 YYEEEE. Trimming left V 0 bases short and J 2 bases short, with 14 bases between. This CDR3 region has 16 residues. TCRdb's table, derived via immunoSEQ multiplex PCR, lists solely in-frame clones and lacks some. The sample includes around 160,000 clones, around nine tenths of them seen just once. The rearrangement uses TRBV5-6 and TRBJ2-5; TRBD1 is a possible D gene (6 bases). The sample here was PBMCs, taken at disease progression, from a patient treated with ibrutinib. This clonotype was obtained from a human donor with chronic lymphocytic leukemia. The CDR3 bases are TGTGCCAGCAGCTTGGAATGGACAGCGATACAAGAGACCCAGTACTTC. Encoded protein: CASSLEWTAIQETQYF.